The sequence of this TCR beta chain was determined in a study of blood T cell repertoires in COVID-19. Looking at the study overall: PBMCs, B-cell-depleted T cells, or T cells were the source of the cDNA or gDNA that made up the material.

This CDR3 has 15 residues. Germline assignment: CDR1 SGHVS and CDR2 FQNEAQ. The V gene lost 2 bases and the J gene lost 2 bases, with 10 bases spanning the gap. Original analysis: Estimated nucleated cell counts came from reference gene primer amplification. The method was immunoSEQ multiplex PCR; TCRdb's version includes in-frame clones alone and lacks a portion of them. That table supplies the V and J calls and clone size; D and trimming were determined from the DNA. The table has fewer than 200,000 clones, 84% seen once. This sequence joins TRBV7-8 and TRBJ2-1, with D perhaps TRBD2 (5 bases). The clonotype was recovered from a man between 70 and 80 years old with active or convalescent COVID-19. Sequenced input: peripheral blood. DNA for the CDR3: TGTGCCAGCAGCTTAAGAGGGTACCCCTACAATGAGCAGTTCTTC. Translated: CASSLRGYPYNEQFF.